Here is one T cell receptor (beta chain) with its context. The source of the sample is a study of cytomegalovirus exposure and HLA in healthy donors. Trimming cost V 3 bases and J 7 bases, with 15 bases left between them. CDR3 length: 13 residues. The germline CDR1 and CDR2 sequences are GTSNPN and SVGIG (reference sequence). Primers for the PCR totalled 60 Vbeta and 13 Jbeta. In the source study's methods: It was a later analysis that counted some 80 million unique TCR beta chains, of which some 12 million were shared. Sequenced by immunoSEQ multiplex PCR; TCRdb stores in-frame clones only, minus some. The DNA was the basis for D and trimming; V, J and clone size are from that table. The sample gives some 180,000 clones, about 80% of which show up once; less than 2% is in the top ten.

The receptor comes from a woman aged 25 to 39 in good health and CMV-seronegative. The rearrangement links TRBV30 to TRBJ1-1, with D unresolved. The sample was PBMCs. CDR3 bases: TGTGCCTGGAGGACTAAGAAGGCCGGTGAAGCTTTCTTT. This codes for CAWRTKKAGEAFF.